The T cell receptor beta chain described here comes from a study of blood T cell repertoires in COVID-19. Using immunoSEQ multiplex PCR, the repertoire was profiled, and TCRdb retains in-frame clones only, with some absent. The sample comprises 200,000 to 250,000 clones, roughly 86% of which are singletons, and less than 3.5% rests with the top ten. After removal of 6 bases from V and 0 bases from J, the junction contained 7 bases not matched to a gene. Germline values: CDR1 MNHNY, CDR2 SVGAGI (reference sequence). The CDR3 has 15 amino acids. This clone was seen only once. Sequenced input: peripheral blood. The receptor comes from a woman aged 55-70 years with acute or convalescent COVID-19. The V call is TRBV6-6, the J call TRBJ1-1; TRBD1 agrees at 7 bases. CDR3 sequence: CASRDGDRMNTEAFF. CDR3 DNA sequence: TGTGCCAGCAGAGACGGGGACAGAATGAACACTGAAGCTTTCTTT.